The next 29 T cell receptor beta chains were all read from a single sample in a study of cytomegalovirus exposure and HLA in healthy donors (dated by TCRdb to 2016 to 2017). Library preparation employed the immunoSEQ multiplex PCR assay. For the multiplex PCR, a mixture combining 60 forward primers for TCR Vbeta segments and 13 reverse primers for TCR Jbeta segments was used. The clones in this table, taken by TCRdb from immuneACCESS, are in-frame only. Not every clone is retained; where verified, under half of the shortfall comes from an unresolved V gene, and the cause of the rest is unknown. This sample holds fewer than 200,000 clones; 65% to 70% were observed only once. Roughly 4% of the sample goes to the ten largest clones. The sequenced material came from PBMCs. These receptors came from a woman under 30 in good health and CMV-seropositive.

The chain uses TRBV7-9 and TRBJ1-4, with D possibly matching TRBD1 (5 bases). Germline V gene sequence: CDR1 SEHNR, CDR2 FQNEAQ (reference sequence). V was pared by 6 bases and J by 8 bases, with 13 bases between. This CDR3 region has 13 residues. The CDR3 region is CASSLLGPEKLFF. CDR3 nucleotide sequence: TGTGCCAGCAGTTTGTTGGGGCCCGAAAAACTGTTTTTT.

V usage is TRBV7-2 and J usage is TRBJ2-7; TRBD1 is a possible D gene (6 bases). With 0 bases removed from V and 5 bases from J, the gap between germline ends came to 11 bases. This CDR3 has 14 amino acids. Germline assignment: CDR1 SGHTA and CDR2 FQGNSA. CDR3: CASSLATGRNEQYF. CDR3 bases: TGTGCCAGCAGCTTAGCGACAGGCAGAAACGAGCAGTACTTC. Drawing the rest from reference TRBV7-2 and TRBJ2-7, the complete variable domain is GAGVSQSPSNKVTEKGKDVELRCDPISGHTALYWYRQSLGQGLEFLIYFQGNSAPDKSGLPSDRFSAERTGGSVSTLTIQRTQQEDSAVYLCASSLATGRNEQYFGPGTRLTVT.

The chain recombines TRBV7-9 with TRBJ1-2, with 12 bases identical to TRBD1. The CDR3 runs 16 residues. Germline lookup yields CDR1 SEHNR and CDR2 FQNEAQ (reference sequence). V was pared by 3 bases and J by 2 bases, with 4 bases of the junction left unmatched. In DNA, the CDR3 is TGTGCCAGCAGCTTGGGACAGGGGGCAAGGAACTATGGCTACACCTTC. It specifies CASSLGQGARNYGYTF.

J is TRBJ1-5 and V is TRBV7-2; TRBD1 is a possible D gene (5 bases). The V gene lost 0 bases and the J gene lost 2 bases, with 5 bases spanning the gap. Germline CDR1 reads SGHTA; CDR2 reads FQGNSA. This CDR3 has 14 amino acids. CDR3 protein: CASSLATGNQPQHF. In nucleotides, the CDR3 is TGTGCCAGCAGCTTAGCGACAGGCAATCAGCCCCAGCATTTT.

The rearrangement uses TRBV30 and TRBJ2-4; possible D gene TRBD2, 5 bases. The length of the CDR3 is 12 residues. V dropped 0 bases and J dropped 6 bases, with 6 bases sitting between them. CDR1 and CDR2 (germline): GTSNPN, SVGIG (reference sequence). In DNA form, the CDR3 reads TGTGCCTGGAGTGTACGGGGAAACATTCAGTACTTC. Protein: CAWSVRGNIQYF.

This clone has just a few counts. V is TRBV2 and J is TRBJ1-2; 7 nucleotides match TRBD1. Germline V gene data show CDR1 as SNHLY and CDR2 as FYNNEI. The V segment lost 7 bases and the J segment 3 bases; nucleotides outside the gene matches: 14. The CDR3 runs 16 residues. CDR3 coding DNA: TGTGCCAGCACCGAGACAGGGCTTCCATTAGACTATGGCTACACCTTC. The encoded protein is CASTETGLPLDYGYTF.

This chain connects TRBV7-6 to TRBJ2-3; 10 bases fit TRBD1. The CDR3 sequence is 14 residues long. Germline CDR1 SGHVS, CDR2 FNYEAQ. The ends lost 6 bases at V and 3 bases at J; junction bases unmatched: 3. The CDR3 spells CASRKGQGTDTQYF. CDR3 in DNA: TGTGCCAGCAGAAAGGGACAGGGGACAGATACGCAGTATTTT.

The CDR3 bases are TGTGCCAGCAGCTTCTGGATAGCGGGAGGTTTGTACGAGCAGTACTTC. Protein: CASSFWIAGGLYEQYF. This chain connects TRBV11-2 to TRBJ2-7, with 10 bases aligning to TRBD2. Trimming took 3 bases from V and 4 from J; bases not matched to a gene: 9. Germline V gene data show CDR1 as SGHAT and CDR2 as FQNNGV. This CDR3 has 16 residues. Full variable domain (remainder filled in from reference TRBV11-2 and TRBJ2-7): EAGVAQSPRYKIIEKRQSVAFWCNPISGHATLYWYQQILGQGPKLLIQFQNNGVVDDSQLPKDRFSAERLKGVDSTLKIQPAKLEDSAVYLCASSFWIAGGLYEQYFGPGTRLTVT.

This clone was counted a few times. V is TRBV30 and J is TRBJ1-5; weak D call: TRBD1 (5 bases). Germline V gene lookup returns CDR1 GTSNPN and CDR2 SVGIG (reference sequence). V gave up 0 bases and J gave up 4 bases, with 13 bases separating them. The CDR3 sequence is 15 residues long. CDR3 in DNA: TGTGCCTGGAGTGTACAGGCCAGCAAGAATCAGCCCCAGCATTTT. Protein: CAWSVQASKNQPQHF.

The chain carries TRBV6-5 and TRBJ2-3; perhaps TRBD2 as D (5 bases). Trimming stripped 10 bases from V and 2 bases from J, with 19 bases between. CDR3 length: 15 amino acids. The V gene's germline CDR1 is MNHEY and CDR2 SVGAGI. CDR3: CATYGSGLHTDTQYF. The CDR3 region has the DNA TGTGCCACCTATGGGTCCGGACTTCACACAGATACGCAGTATTTT.

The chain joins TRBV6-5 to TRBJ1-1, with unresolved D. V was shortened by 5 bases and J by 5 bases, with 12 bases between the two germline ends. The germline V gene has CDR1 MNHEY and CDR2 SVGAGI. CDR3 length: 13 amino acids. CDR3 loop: CASSQTGRTEAFF. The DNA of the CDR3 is TGTGCCAGCAGTCAGACTGGGAGGACTGAAGCTTTCTTT.

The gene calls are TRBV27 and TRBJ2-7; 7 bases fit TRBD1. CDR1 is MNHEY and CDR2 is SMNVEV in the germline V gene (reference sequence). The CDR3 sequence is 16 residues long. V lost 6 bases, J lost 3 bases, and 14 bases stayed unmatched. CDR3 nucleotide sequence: TGTGCCAGCAGCACTCATTACCGGGACAGCAACTACGAGCAGTACTTC. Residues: CASSTHYRDSNYEQYF.

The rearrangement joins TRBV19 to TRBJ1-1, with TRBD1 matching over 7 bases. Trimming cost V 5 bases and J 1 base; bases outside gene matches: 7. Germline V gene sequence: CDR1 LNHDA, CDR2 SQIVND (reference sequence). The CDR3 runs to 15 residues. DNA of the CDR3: TGTGCCAGTAGTCCGCCGCCAGGGGGGAACACTGAAGCTTTCTTT. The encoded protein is CASSPPPGGNTEAFF.

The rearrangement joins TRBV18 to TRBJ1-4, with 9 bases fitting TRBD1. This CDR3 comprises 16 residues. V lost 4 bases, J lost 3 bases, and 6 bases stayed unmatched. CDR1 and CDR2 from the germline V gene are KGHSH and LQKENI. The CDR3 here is CASSQKQGAANEKLFF. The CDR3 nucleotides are TGTGCCAGCTCACAAAAACAGGGGGCTGCTAATGAAAAACTGTTTTTT.

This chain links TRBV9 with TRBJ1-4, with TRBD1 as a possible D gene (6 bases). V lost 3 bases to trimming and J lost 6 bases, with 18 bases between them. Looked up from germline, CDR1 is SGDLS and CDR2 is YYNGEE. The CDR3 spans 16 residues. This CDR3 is CASSAPFGQSDEKLFF. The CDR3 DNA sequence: TGTGCCAGCAGCGCCCCCTTCGGACAGTCAGATGAAAAACTGTTTTTT.

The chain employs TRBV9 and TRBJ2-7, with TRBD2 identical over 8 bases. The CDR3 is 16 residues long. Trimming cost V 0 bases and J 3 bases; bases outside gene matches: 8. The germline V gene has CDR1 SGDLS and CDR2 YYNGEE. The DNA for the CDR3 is TGTGCCAGCAGCGTAGCATCTACTAGCGGCCACTACGAGCAGTACTTC. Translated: CASSVASTSGHYEQYF.

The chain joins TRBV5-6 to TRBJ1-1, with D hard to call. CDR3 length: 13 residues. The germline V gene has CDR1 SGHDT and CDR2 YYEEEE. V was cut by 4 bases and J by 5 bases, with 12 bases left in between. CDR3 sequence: CASSRGLGTEAFF. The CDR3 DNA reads TGTGCCAGCAGCCGGGGTTTGGGGACTGAAGCTTTCTTT.

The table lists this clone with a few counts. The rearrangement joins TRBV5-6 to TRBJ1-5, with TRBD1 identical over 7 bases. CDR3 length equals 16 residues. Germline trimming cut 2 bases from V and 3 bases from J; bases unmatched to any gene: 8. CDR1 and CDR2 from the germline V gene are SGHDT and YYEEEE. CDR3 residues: CASSLIRGDVNQPQHF. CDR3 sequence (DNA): TGTGCCAGCAGCTTAATCAGGGGGGATGTCAATCAGCCCCAGCATTTT.

The DNA of the CDR3 is TGTGCCACCAGCAGGAAGACAGGGACCACTGAAGCTTTCTTT. It is translated as CATSRKTGTTEAFF. The V gene is TRBV15, the J gene TRBJ1-1, with 7 bases that match TRBD1. V trimming: 3 bases; J trimming: 4 bases; junction bases outside the gene matches: 5. The CDR3 spans 14 residues. Germline CDR1 LNHNV, CDR2 YYDKDF (reference sequence).

The CDR3 reads CASSQDGPSGGAANEQFF. The CDR3 nucleotides read TGCGCCAGCAGCCAAGATGGGCCTAGCGGGGGGGCGGCTAATGAGCAGTTCTTC. V usage is TRBV4-3 and J usage is TRBJ2-1; TRBD2 aligns across 12 bases. The CDR3 is 18 amino acids. Germline CDR1 is LGHNA and CDR2 is YSLEER. V lost 0 bases to trimming and J lost 7 bases; unmatched junction nucleotides: 10.

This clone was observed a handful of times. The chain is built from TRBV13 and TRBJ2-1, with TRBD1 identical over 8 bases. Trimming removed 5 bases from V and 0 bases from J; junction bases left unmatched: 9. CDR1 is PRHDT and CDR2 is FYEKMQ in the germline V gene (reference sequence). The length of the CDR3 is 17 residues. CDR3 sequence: CASSLSFRGHSYNEQFF. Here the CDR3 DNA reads TGTGCCAGCAGCCTCTCCTTCAGGGGGCACTCCTACAATGAGCAGTTCTTC.

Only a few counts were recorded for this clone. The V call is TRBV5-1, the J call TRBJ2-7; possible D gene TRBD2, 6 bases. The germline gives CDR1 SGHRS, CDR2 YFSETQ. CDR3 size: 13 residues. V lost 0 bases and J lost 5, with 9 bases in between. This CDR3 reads CASSLGGENEQYF. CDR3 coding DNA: TGCGCCAGCAGCTTGGGGGGGGAAAACGAGCAGTACTTC.

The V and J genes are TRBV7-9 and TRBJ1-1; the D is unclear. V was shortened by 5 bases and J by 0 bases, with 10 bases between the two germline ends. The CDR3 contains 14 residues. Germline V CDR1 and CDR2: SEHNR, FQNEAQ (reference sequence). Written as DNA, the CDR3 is TGTGCCAGCAGCCCTAGGCAAATGAACACTGAAGCTTTCTTT. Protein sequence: CASSPRQMNTEAFF.

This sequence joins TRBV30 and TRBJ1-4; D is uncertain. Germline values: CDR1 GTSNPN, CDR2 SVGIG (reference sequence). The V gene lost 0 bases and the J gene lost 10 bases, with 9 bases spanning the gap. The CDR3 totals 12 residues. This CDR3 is CAWSVSRGKLFF. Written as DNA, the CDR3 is TGTGCCTGGAGTGTCTCTCGGGGAAAACTGTTTTTT.

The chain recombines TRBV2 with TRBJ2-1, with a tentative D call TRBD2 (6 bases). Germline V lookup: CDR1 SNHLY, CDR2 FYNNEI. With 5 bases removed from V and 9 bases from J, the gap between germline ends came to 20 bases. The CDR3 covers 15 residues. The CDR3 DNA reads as TGTGCCAGCAGTCCTCGGAGGGGCCCTCGGGGTGAGCAGTTCTTC. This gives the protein CASSPRRGPRGEQFF.

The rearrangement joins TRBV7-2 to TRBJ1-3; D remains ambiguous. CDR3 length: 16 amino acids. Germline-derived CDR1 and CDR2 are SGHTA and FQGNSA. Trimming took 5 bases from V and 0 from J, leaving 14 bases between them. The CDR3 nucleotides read TGTGCCAGCAGCCTCCACCACACGGGCTCTGGAAACACCATATATTTT. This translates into CASSLHHTGSGNTIYF.

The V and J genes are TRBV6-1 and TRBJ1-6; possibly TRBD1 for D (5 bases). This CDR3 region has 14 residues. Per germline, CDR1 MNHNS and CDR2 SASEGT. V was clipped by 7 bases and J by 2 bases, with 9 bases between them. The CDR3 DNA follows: TGTGCCAGCACAGACAGAGCCTATAATTCACCCCTCCACTTT. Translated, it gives CASTDRAYNSPLHF.

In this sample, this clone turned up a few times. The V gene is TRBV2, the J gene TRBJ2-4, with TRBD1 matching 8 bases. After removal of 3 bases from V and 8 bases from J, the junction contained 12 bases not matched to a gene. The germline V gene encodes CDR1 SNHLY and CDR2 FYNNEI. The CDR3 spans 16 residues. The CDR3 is CASSDIVPGGQDIQYF. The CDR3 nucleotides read TGTGCCAGCAGTGACATAGTTCCAGGGGGACAGGACATTCAGTACTTC.

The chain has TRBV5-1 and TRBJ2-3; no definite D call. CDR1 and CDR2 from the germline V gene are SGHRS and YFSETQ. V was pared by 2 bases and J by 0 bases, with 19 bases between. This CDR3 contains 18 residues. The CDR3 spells CASSFTGTRVRSTDTQYF. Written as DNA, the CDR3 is TGCGCCAGCAGCTTTACGGGTACCCGGGTTCGAAGCACAGATACGCAGTATTTT. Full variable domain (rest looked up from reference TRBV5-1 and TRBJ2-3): KAGVTQTPRYLIKTRGQQVTLSCSPISGHRSVSWYQQTPGQGLQFLFEYFSETQRNKGNFPGRFSGRQFSNSRSEMNVSTLELGDSALYLCASSFTGTRVRSTDTQYFGPGTRLTVL.